This T cell receptor beta chain emerged from a study of shared T cell receptors in the human thymus. Sequenced by immunoSEQ multiplex PCR; TCRdb stores in-frame clones only, minus some. In the table there are more than 550,000 clones, 70% to 90% of which are singletons. These data were likewise used in another study, on human thymus T cells. As that report states: Within thymic and blood repertoires, V and J gene usage appeared to be biased.

The specimen sequenced was thymocytes. The clonotype originates from a girl in the first two years of life with a congenital heart defect.

The CDR3 loop reads CASSSGAGRYDSPLHF. CDR3 DNA sequence: TGTGCCAGCAGTTCCGGGGCAGGGAGGTATGATTCACCCCTCCACTTT. The rearrangement joins TRBV6-6 to TRBJ1-6; D is perhaps TRBD1 (5 bases). V was pared by 4 bases and J by 8 bases, with 18 bases between. The CDR3 covers 16 residues. Germline assignment: CDR1 MNHNY and CDR2 SVGAGI (reference sequence).